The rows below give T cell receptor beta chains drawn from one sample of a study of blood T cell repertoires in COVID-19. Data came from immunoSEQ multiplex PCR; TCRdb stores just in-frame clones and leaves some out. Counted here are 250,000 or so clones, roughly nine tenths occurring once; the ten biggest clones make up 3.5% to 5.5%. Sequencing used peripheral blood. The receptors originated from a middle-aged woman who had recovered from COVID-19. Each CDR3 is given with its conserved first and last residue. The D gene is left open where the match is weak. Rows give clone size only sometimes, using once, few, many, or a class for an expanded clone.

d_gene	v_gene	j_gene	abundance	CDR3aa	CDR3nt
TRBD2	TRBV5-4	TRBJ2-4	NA	CASSPNAGVAKNIQYF	TGTGCCAGCAGCCCCAATGCGGGAGTGGCCAAAAACATTCAGTACTTC
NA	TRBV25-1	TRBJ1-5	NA	CASSEFTGLQHF	TGTGCCAGCAGTGAATTTACAGGCCTCCAGCATTTT
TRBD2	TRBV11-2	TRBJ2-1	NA	CASSLFASGDVEQFF	TGTGCCAGCAGCTTGTTTGCCAGCGGGGATGTTGAGCAGTTCTTC
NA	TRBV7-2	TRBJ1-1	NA	CASSLVGARNTEAFF	TGTGCCAGCAGCTTAGTGGGGGCGAGGAACACTGAAGCTTTCTTT
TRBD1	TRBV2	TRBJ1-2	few	CASRSGTGVYGYTF	TGTGCCAGCAGAAGCGGGACAGGGGTCTATGGCTACACCTTC
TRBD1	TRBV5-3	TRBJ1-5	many	CARSLAQGEQPQHF	TGTGCCAGAAGCTTGGCCCAGGGGGAACAGCCCCAGCATTTT
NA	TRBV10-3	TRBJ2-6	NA	CAISDDRFSGANVLTF	TGTGCCATCAGTGACGACAGGTTCTCTGGGGCCAACGTCCTGACTTTC
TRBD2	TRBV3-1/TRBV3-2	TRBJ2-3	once	CASSQTGGLRSDTQYF	TGTGCCAGCAGCCAAACTGGGGGACTAAGGTCGGATACGCAGTATTTT
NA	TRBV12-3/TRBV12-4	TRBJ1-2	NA	CASSQRAEAGYTF	TGTGCCAGCAGCCAACGTGCCGAGGCTGGGTACACCTTC
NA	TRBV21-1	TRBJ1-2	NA	CASSRDRVGGYTF	TGTGCCAGCAGCCGGGACAGGGTCGGTGGCTACACCTTC
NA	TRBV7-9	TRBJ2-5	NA	CASSFGGGTETQYF	TGTGCCAGCAGCTTTGGAGGGGGCACAGAGACCCAGTACTTC
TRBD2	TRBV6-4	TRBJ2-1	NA	CASSQNSGGYNEQFF	TGTGCCAGCAGTCAGAATAGCGGGGGGTACAATGAGCAGTTCTTC
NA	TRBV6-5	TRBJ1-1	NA	CASSYSGPFMNTEAFF	TGTGCCAGCAGTTACTCGGGCCCCTTCATGAACACTGAAGCTTTCTTT
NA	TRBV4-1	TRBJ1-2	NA	CASSQELNYGYTF	TGCGCCAGCAGCCAGGAGCTTAACTATGGCTACACCTTC
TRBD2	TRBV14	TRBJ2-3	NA	CASSQGGTSPRRPDTQYF	TGTGCCAGCAGCCAAGGTGGGACTAGCCCCAGGCGCCCAGATACGCAGTATTTT
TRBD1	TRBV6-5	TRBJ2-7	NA	CASSSGQGMHEQYF	TGTGCCAGCAGTTCAGGACAGGGAATGCACGAGCAGTACTTC
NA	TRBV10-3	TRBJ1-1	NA	CAPGGLGDTEAFF	TGTGCCCCGGGGGGGTTGGGGGACACTGAAGCTTTCTTT
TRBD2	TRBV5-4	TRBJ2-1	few	CASSLSGGSSYNEQFF	TGTGCCAGCAGCTTAAGCGGGGGAAGCTCCTACAATGAGCAGTTCTTC
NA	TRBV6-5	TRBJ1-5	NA	CATKSGLFGNQPQHF	TGTGCCACTAAAAGCGGACTATTTGGCAATCAGCCCCAGCATTTT
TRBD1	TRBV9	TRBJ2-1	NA	CASSAPGGRAFYNEQFF	TGTGCCAGCAGCGCACCAGGGGGTCGAGCTTTCTACAATGAGCAGTTCTTC
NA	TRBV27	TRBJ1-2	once	CASSPFRSGSGGYTF	TGTGCCAGCAGTCCATTTAGGAGCGGGTCAGGCGGCTACACCTTC
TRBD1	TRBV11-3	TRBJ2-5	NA	CASSLGTVRETQYF	TGTGCCAGCAGCCTAGGGACAGTTCGAGAGACCCAGTACTTC
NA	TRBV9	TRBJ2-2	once	CASSPPPGTKELFF	TGTGCCAGCAGCCCCCCTCCCGGGACAAAGGAGCTGTTTTTT
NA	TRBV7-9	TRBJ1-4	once	CASSPRGAGEKLFF	TGTGCCAGCAGCCCCCGGGGGGCGGGCGAAAAACTGTTTTTT
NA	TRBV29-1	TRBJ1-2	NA	CSVEGTYYGYTF	TGCAGCGTTGAAGGGACTTACTATGGCTACACCTTC
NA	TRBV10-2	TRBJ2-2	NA	CASSEWGGLDTGELFF	TGCGCCAGCAGTGAGTGGGGGGGGCTTGATACCGGGGAGCTGTTTTTT
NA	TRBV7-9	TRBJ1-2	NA	CASSYRWTDYGYTF	TGTGCCAGCAGCTATAGGTGGACAGACTATGGCTACACCTTC
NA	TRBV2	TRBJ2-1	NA	CASSVLEFGDEQFF	TGTGCCAGCAGTGTACTAGAATTCGGCGATGAGCAGTTCTTC
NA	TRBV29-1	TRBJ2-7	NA	CSVEQGPYEQYF	TGCAGCGTTGAACAGGGTCCTTACGAGCAGTACTTC
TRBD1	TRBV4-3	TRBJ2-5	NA	CASSQDSAGGLLGGETQYF	TGCGCCAGCAGCCAAGATTCGGCAGGGGGCCTTCTAGGCGGCGAGACCCAGTACTTC
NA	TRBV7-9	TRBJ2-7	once	CASSLAGQFGEQYF	TGTGCCAGCAGCTTAGCGGGCCAATTCGGCGAGCAGTACTTC
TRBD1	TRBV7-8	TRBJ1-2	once	CASSSRQGSYGYTF	TGTGCCAGCAGCTCAAGACAGGGTAGCTATGGCTACACCTTC
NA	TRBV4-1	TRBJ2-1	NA	CASSQYTYNEQFF	TGCGCCAGCAGCCAATACACGTACAATGAGCAGTTCTTC
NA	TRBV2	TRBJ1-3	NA	CASSGGVRSGNTIYF	TGTGCCAGCAGTGGGGGGGTCCGCTCTGGAAACACCATATATTTT
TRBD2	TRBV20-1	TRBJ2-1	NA	CSASPLAAFTNEQFF	TGCAGTGCTAGTCCTCTAGCGGCCTTTACCAATGAGCAGTTCTTC
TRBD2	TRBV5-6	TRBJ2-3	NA	CASSQGLAGDTDTQYF	TGTGCCAGCAGCCAAGGACTAGCGGGGGACACAGATACGCAGTATTTT
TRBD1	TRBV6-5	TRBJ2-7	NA	CASRYNRDRSYEQYF	TGTGCCAGCAGGTACAACCGGGACAGGTCCTACGAGCAGTACTTC
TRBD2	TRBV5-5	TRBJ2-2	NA	CASSFIAGGFTGELFF	TGTGCCAGCAGCTTCATAGCGGGAGGTTTCACCGGGGAGCTGTTTTTT
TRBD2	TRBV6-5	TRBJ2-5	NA	CASNRLAGGGGTQYF	TGTGCCAGCAACCGCCTAGCGGGGGGTGGTGGGACCCAGTACTTC
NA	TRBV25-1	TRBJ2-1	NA	CASSFPGLNEQFF	TGTGCCAGCAGTTTCCCGGGACTTAATGAGCAGTTCTTC